Described below is a single T cell receptor beta chain sequence and its context. Original methodology: By means of reference gene primer amplification, nucleated cell counts were estimated. Here immunoSEQ multiplex PCR was the method, and the copy in TCRdb shows in-frame clones only, minus some. That table supplies the V and J calls and clone size; D and trimming were determined from the DNA. There are 95,000 to 120,000 clones in the sample; more than 80% occur only once, and under 6% lies in the top ten. This sample was included in a study of blood T cell repertoires in COVID-19. About the study: Some COVID-19 samples were acute and others convalescent; all came from the United States, Italy and Spain. PBMCs, B-cell-depleted T cells, or T cells provided the cDNA or gDNA that made up the material.

V shed 4 bases and J shed 5 bases, with 12 bases lying between them. Per the germline V gene, CDR1 is SGHTS and CDR2 is YDEGEE. The CDR3 contains 13 residues. Input material: peripheral blood. The TCR was taken from a woman aged 45-65 years with acute or convalescent COVID-19. This chain connects TRBV5-8 to TRBJ1-2; D may be TRBD1 (5 bases). The chain's CDR3 is CASSTPWTYGYTF. CDR3 coding DNA: TGTGCCAGCAGCACCCCCTGGACATATGGCTACACCTTC.